The 21 T cell receptor beta chains below come from one sample, sequenced in a study of cytomegalovirus exposure and HLA in healthy donors. Vbeta (60) and Jbeta (13) primers were used in the PCR. The table came from immunoSEQ multiplex PCR; TCRdb's copy has only in-frame clones and leaves some out. Seen here are more than 90,000 clones, 70% to 80% observed once, and the top ten hold roughly 0.6%. The source material was PBMCs. All receptors derive from a man aged 25 to 40 in good health and CMV-seronegative.

The V and J genes are TRBV6-1 and TRBJ1-2; D call uncertain. The CDR3 loop spans 15 amino acids. V dropped 2 bases and J dropped 4 bases, with 14 bases sitting between them. CDR1 and CDR2 from the germline V gene are MNHNS and SASEGT. The CDR3 DNA reads as TGTGCCAGCAGTGAATCCCCAGGTACCGTCTATGGCTACACCTTC. Translating it yields CASSESPGTVYGYTF.

V and J are TRBV7-9 and TRBJ2-1, with a possible D match to TRBD2 (6 bases). CDR3 length: 11 amino acids. The germline V gene encodes CDR1 SEHNR and CDR2 FQNEAQ (reference sequence). V dropped 3 bases and J dropped 10 bases, with 7 bases sitting between them. CDR3 nucleotides: TGTGCCAGCAGCTTTGGGGGGGAGCAGTTCTTC. It encodes CASSFGGEQFF.

This rearrangement joins TRBV5-1 to TRBJ2-3, with 12 bases aligning to TRBD2. V was pared by 0 bases and J by 2 bases, with 1 base of the junction left unmatched. Germline CDR1 is SGHRS and CDR2 is YFSETQ. The CDR3 has 16 residues. The CDR3 loop is CASSLGLAGDTDTQYF. CDR3 DNA: TGCGCCAGCAGCTTGGGACTAGCGGGGGACACAGATACGCAGTATTTT.

The rearrangement uses TRBV19 and TRBJ1-5, with 12 bases lining up with TRBD1. Germline lookup yields CDR1 LNHDA and CDR2 SQIVND (reference sequence). Losses at the gene ends were 4 bases for V and 7 bases for J; bases not matched to a gene: 8. CDR3 length: 16 residues. This CDR3 is CASSNRDRGLGQPQHF. In DNA, the CDR3 is TGTGCCAGTAGTAACCGGGACAGGGGGCTGGGACAGCCCCAGCATTTT.

V is TRBV2 and J is TRBJ1-1, with D tentatively TRBD1 (6 bases). Trimming took 4 bases from V and 1 from J, leaving 10 bases between them. Germline lookup yields CDR1 SNHLY and CDR2 FYNNEI. This CDR3 spans 14 amino acids. The CDR3 DNA reads as TGTGCCAGCAGTGGAGGACAGACGAACACTGAAGCTTTCTTT. Residues: CASSGGQTNTEAFF.

In this sample, this clone turned up a few times. Because the CDR3's place on the DNA is in doubt, the DNA is left out and the CDR3 is given as listed by TCRdb. V gene TRBV6-5 combines with J gene TRBJ1-1; the D call of TRBD1 is as the table states it, not checked on the DNA. A total of 15 residues make up the CDR3, ends included. In germline, CDR1 is MNHEY, CDR2 SVGAGI. CDR3 residues: CASSTSTGGGTEAFF.

Note on this clone: Other DNA sequences from this sample encode an identical CDR3 as well. The chain couples TRBV6-5 to TRBJ1-2, with a weak D call TRBD1 (6 bases). The length of the CDR3 is 13 residues. V was clipped by 6 bases and J by 5 bases, with 13 bases between them. The V gene's germline CDR1 is MNHEY and CDR2 SVGAGI. CDR3 DNA sequence: TGTGCCAGCAGAACGACAGGAAGTTATGGCTACACCTTC. Translation: CASRTTGSYGYTF.

A few counts support this clone. The chain carries TRBV2 and TRBJ1-5; 8 bases map to TRBD1. This CDR3 comprises 15 residues. Germline assignment: CDR1 SNHLY and CDR2 FYNNEI. Unmatched junction bases numbered 10, after V lost 6 bases and J lost 6 bases. CDR3 sequence reads: CASRGQVSNVQPQHF. The CDR3 DNA sequence: TGTGCCAGCAGGGGACAGGTGTCCAACGTTCAGCCCCAGCATTTT.

CDR3 sequence: CATIAGGPLTPQYF. The CDR3 DNA sequence: TGTGCCACCATAGCGGGAGGACCCCTAACGCCGCAGTACTTC. The V call is TRBV6-1, the J call TRBJ2-4; 10 bases fit TRBD2. Trimming took 10 bases from V and 13 from J; bases not matched to a gene: 16. Germline V lookup: CDR1 MNHNS, CDR2 SASEGT. The CDR3 consists of 14 residues.

J is TRBJ2-1 and V is TRBV11-2, with 8 bases identical to TRBD2. The CDR3 length is 14 residues. Germline trimming cut 2 bases from V and 8 bases from J; bases unmatched to any gene: 5. The germline CDR1 and CDR2 sequences are SGHAT and FQNNGV. CDR3 sequence reads: CASSLRLASDEQFF. In DNA, the CDR3 is TGTGCCAGCAGCTTAAGACTAGCGTCGGATGAGCAGTTCTTC. The full variable domain, in which reference TRBV11-2 and TRBJ2-1 provide the parts outside the CDR3, is EAGVAQSPRYKIIEKRQSVAFWCNPISGHATLYWYQQILGQGPKLLIQFQNNGVVDDSQLPKDRFSAERLKGVDSTLKIQPAKLEDSAVYLCASSLRLASDEQFFGPGTRLTVL.

The table lists this clone with a few counts. The J gene is TRBJ2-5, the V gene TRBV5-6, with TRBD2 matching over 9 bases. V was pared by 5 bases and J by 4 bases, with 6 bases of the junction left unmatched. This CDR3 spans 14 amino acids. The germline CDR1 and CDR2 sequences are SGHDT and YYEEEE. The CDR3 DNA is TGTGCCAGCAGAGTGACTAGCGGAACAGAGACCCAGTACTTC. Protein: CASRVTSGTETQYF. The variable domain in full, with the rest retrieved from reference TRBV5-6 and TRBJ2-5, is DAGVTQSPTHLIKTRGQQVTLRCSPKSGHDTVSWYQQALGQGPQFIFQYYEEEERQRGNFPDRFSGHQFPNYSSELNVNALLLGDSALYLCASRVTSGTETQYFGPGTRLLVL.

This chain joins TRBV10-3 and TRBJ1-2; D remains ambiguous. The germline V gene encodes CDR1 ENHRY and CDR2 SYGVKD. The germline V and J ends were trimmed by 0 bases and 2 bases, with 7 bases remaining between them. The length of the CDR3 is 14 residues. The CDR3 protein is CAISESGKNYGYTF. For the CDR3, the DNA is TGTGCCATCAGTGAGTCCGGGAAGAACTATGGCTACACCTTC.

The V call is TRBV2, the J call TRBJ1-5; D gene ambiguous. In germline, CDR1 is SNHLY, CDR2 FYNNEI. The CDR3 contains 12 residues. V was trimmed by 7 bases and J by 4 bases, leaving 8 bases between them. The CDR3 here is CASTYSNQPQHF. DNA for the CDR3: TGTGCCAGCACTTACAGTAATCAGCCCCAGCATTTT.

This clone was counted once. The chain employs TRBV27 and TRBJ2-5; TRBD2 matches 9 bases. The CDR3 extends over 15 amino acids. Germline CDR1 reads MNHEY; CDR2 reads SMNVEV (reference sequence). V dropped 5 bases and J dropped 3; count of bases not matched to a gene: 7. CDR3 region: CASSGLAGSKETQYF. The CDR3, as DNA: TGTGCCAGCAGTGGGCTAGCGGGATCGAAAGAGACCCAGTACTTC.

The chain combines TRBV6-6 with TRBJ2-2, with D maybe TRBD1 (5 bases). The CDR3 is made up of 15 amino acids. Between the trimmed V and J ends, which lost 6 bases and 10 bases, there was a span of 21 bases. Germline CDR1 reads MNHNY; CDR2 reads SVGAGI (reference sequence). The CDR3 reads CASSLARDHMVELFF. The CDR3 DNA is TGTGCCAGCAGCCTGGCCAGGGATCATATGGTGGAGCTGTTTTTT.

CDR3 protein: CASSGTGIDEQFF. The CDR3, as DNA: TGTGCCAGCAGTGGGACAGGGATAGATGAGCAGTTCTTC. V and J are TRBV6-1 and TRBJ2-1, with TRBD1 matching 8 bases. This CDR3 is built from 13 residues. V lost 4 bases, J lost 8 bases, and 4 bases stayed unmatched. Germline V gene sequence: CDR1 MNHNS, CDR2 SASEGT.

The chain has TRBV10-3 and TRBJ2-1; the D gene is possibly TRBD1 (5 bases). CDR1 and CDR2 (germline): ENHRY, SYGVKD. V was clipped by 6 bases and J by 6 bases, with 9 bases between them. CDR3 length: 12 amino acids. The CDR3 region has the DNA TGTGCCATCAGATCCGACAGCAATGAGCAGTTCTTC. It is translated as CAIRSDSNEQFF.

This rearrangement joins TRBV11-2 to TRBJ2-7, with D possibly being TRBD2 (5 bases). The CDR3 is made up of 15 amino acids. Germline V gene lookup returns CDR1 SGHAT and CDR2 FQNNGV. Trimming took 3 bases from V and 3 from J, leaving 15 bases between them. CDR3 coding DNA: TGTGCCAGCAGCTTTAACACGGGATCGAACTACGAGCAGTACGTC. The encoded protein is CASSFNTGSNYEQYV.

This clone was recorded a few times. V gene TRBV6-6 combines with J gene TRBJ1-1; 7 nucleotides line up with TRBD1. Unmatched junction bases numbered 10, after V lost 5 bases and J lost 1 base. CDR3 length equals 16 residues. Germline CDR1 and CDR2: MNHNY and SVGAGI (reference sequence). CDR3 residues: CASSHTRTGWNTEAFF. In DNA form, the CDR3 reads TGTGCCAGCAGTCACACGCGGACAGGATGGAACACTGAAGCTTTCTTT.

V is TRBV2 and J is TRBJ2-3; 8 nucleotides align to TRBD2. In germline, CDR1 is SNHLY, CDR2 FYNNEI. Unmatched junction bases numbered 13, after V lost 8 bases and J lost 9 bases. The CDR3 has 14 residues. This CDR3 is CASHGGSGSRTQYF. The DNA of the CDR3 is TGTGCCAGCCATGGGGGCAGCGGGAGTCGGACGCAGTATTTT.

The V call is TRBV7-9, the J call TRBJ1-1; possibly TRBD1 for D (5 bases). The germline CDR1 and CDR2 sequences are SEHNR and FQNEAQ (reference sequence). V was shortened by 7 bases and J by 3 bases, with 15 bases between the two germline ends. This CDR3 has 14 residues. CDR3 sequence reads: CASTLGQGDTEAFF. The DNA of the CDR3 is TGTGCCAGCACCTTGGGCCAGGGTGACACTGAAGCTTTCTTT.